This T cell receptor beta chain was retrieved from a study of shared clonotypes between healthy human individuals (dated by TCRdb to 2018 to 2021). For the study in its entirety: A couple of women and a few men aged 18 to 49 years were included in the cohort. For each donor, three plates each were used for CD4 naive and CD4 memory, two plates were used for CD8 naive, and one plate was used for CD8 memory. The study deeply sequenced blood TCR repertoires of several healthy adults to estimate repertoire size and the extent of clonotype sharing between individuals. Libraries were prepared and TCR repertoires were sequenced by different laboratories using diverse techniques, in order to increase sequencing depth and limit assay-specific biases. Per donor, leukapheresis produced somewhere between about 0.85 and 9.5 billion PBMCs. The investigation overall reported the following: About 5% of naive CD4, 3.5% of naive CD8, approximately 2.2% of memory CD4, and over 0.35% of memory CD8 clonotypes were shared across a few donors. The genetic and exposure-history diversity represented was limited by the small number of donors. Even with the large sequencing depth, rarefaction of the sorted-subset datasets indicated that sequencing was incomplete. Pairwise subsampling led to the expectation that sequencing depth would affect the degree of clonotype sharing among donors. Clonotypes shared by all four sorted-subset donors showed higher generation probabilities than non-shared clonotypes. Sampling was restricted to blood, and TCR repertoires in tissues likely differ from the TCR repertoires found in blood. Naive subsets generally had larger estimated clonotype richness than memory subsets.

Using the deep immunoSEQ assay, TCR CDR3 regions were amplified from genomic DNA by multiplex PCR. Extracted genomic DNA from each cell subset was distributed evenly across all wells of several immunoSEQ 96-well plates, and each plate was treated as a replicate. For sorted subsets, 200 to 250 ng of genomic DNA, equivalent to 25,000 to 30,000 T cell genomes, went into each replicate PCR. Purified libraries were measured with a Qubit 3.0 fluorometer, size-checked on a Bioanalyzer 2100, and measured again with the KAPA Library Quantification kit. Each immunoSEQ 96-well plate was sequenced on its own single-read 150-cycle Illumina NextSeq 550 flow cell. In the source study's methods: The immunoSEQ output contained only junctional sequences without quality scores, so filtering could not match that applied to full-length reads. Sequences were annotated with PyIR, a Python wrapper for IgBLAST v1.9, using IMGT germline references to assign V/J genes and CDR3. Reads were filtered out if the reads had weak V/J assignments (E-value above 1e-6), no CDR3, stop codons, out-of-frame junctions, or ambiguous translated residues. V3J clonotypes were defined as sequences sharing the same inferred V gene, J gene, and CDR3 amino acid sequence. The percentage overlap between two repertoires was calculated by dividing the number of shared unique clonotypes by the size of the smaller repertoire. Repertoire richness was assessed with RTK rarefaction, the Chao1 estimator, and Recon v2.1 estimates of unobserved clonotypes. Generation probabilities for all TCRbeta clonotypes obtained by the gDNA method from a handful of donors were computed using OLGA. TCRdb provides this immuneACCESS table in a form limited to in-frame rearrangements. Some clones are lacking; in checked studies, under half of them reflect an unresolved V gene, and why the rest are absent is not known. V and J calls plus clone size are reproduced from that table; the DNA served to infer D and trimming. This sample lists about 1.5 million clones; approximately 98% were detected once. In total, the top ten clones hold less than 0.55% of the sample.

The germline V gene gives CDR1 as MNHEY and CDR2 as SVGAGI. Counted from cysteine to phenylalanine, this CDR3 has 14 amino acids. Only the CDR3 portion is preserved as DNA: 42 bases, with reading frame beginning at the first base. Here V drops 2 bases and J drops 8 bases, and the junction holds 4 bases not matched to any gene. Healthy HIV-negative adults with no recently reported acute infections or vaccinations were included as donors. Every donor was a Caucasian adult living in Nashville, Tennessee, USA. Magnetic negative selection was used to enrich CD4+ T cells, after which naive cells were positively selected on CD45RA and the negative fraction became the memory subset. Blood was collected by leukapheresis, and PBMCs were isolated by Ficoll-Histopaque density gradient centrifugation and then cryopreserved in liquid nitrogen vapor phase. Purity and quantity of every magnetically sorted T cell population were checked by analytical flow cytometry. Genomic DNA was isolated from each sorted fraction and quantified by UV absorbance on a Nanodrop 2000c.

Remarks on this clone: The antigen this receptor binds is unknown. No clone much larger than this one lies a single base away; base qualities are absent.

The rearrangement combines TRBV6-5 with TRBJ2-1, with TRBD1 matching 9 junction bases. The TCR was taken from a man aged 25 to 40 in good health. Material: naive CD4+ T cells sorted from blood. What the cell subset or site label conveys for this sample: CD45RA+ positively selected. Here the CDR3 is given as CASSYTGQGYEQFF. In nucleotide form, the sequence is TGTGCCAGCAGTTACACGGGACAGGGCTATGAGCAGTTCTTC.